The following is a T cell receptor (beta chain) sequence with its context. Antigen specificity is unknown. The source of the sample is a study of identical twins' blood T cells. Study summary: Roughly 50 million reads came from approximately twelve libraries, six alpha, six beta.

Both ends of each TCR cDNA library bore sample-specific barcodes. TCRdb re-analysed the 5' RACE reads in MiXCR, keeping a single row per CDR3 protein. The data contain roughly 340,000 distinct CDR3 sequences, about 28% of them singletons. The study's findings and limits: V gene usage reportedly matched far better within twin pairs than unrelated donors.

From germline, CDR1 is SQVTM and CDR2 ANQGSEA. With 2 bases clipped from V and 3 bases from J, the junction kept 7 bases outside the gene matches. The CDR3 sequence is 15 residues long. The sequence was collected from a woman aged 18-49 years in good health. The sequencing input was PBMCs. The chain recombines TRBV29-1 with TRBJ2-7, with 10 positions matching TRBD2. The CDR3 DNA reads TGCAGCGTTGAACTCCAGACTAGCGGGTACTACGAGCAGTACTTC. As protein: CSVELQTSGYYEQYF.